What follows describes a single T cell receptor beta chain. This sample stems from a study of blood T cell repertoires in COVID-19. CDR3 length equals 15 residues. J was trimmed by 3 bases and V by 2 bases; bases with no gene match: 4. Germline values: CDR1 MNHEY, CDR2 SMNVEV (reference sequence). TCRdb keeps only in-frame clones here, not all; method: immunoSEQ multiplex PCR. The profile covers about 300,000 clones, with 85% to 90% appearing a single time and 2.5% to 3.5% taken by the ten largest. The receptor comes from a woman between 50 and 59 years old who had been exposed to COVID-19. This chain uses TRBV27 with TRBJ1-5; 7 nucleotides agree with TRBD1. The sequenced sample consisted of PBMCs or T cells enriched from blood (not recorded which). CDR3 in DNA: TGTGCCAGCAGTTTAGAGGGGGCTGACAATCAGCCCCAGCATTTT. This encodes CASSLEGADNQPQHF.